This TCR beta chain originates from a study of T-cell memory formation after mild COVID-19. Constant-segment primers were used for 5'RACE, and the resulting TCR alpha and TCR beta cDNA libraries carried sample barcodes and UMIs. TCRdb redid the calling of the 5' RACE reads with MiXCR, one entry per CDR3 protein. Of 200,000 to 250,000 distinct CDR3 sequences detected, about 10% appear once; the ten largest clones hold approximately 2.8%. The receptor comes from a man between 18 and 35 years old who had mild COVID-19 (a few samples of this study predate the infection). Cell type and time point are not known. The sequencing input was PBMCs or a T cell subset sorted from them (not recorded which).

The DNA for the CDR3 is TGTGCCAGCAGCTTAAGCCAGCGGGGATCCTACAATGAGCAGTTCTTC. It is translated as CASSLSQRGSYNEQFF. This rearrangement joins TRBV7-2 to TRBJ2-1; 7 bases fit TRBD2. CDR1 is SGHTA and CDR2 is FQGNSA in the germline V gene. J gave up 1 base and V 2 bases, and 5 bases lay outside the gene matches. This CDR3 is 16 amino acids long.